Following are 3 T cell receptor beta chains from one sample sequenced in a study of T cells expressing NK-cell markers. TCRdb re-analyzed the 5' RACE reads; it lists each CDR3 protein once, without DNA. The sample holds about 110,000 distinct CDR3 sequences. The sequenced sample consisted of blood T cells: a sorted CD56 or NKG2C T cell subset, CD4+ or CD8+ T cells, or bulk PBMC T cells (not recorded which). The receptors stem from a woman aged 18 to 69 in good health.

The chain uses TRBV7-2 and TRBJ2-4; TCRdb picks TRBD1, but there is no DNA to check that call. The CDR3 totals 13 residues. Germline lookup yields CDR1 SGHTA and CDR2 FQGNSA. The CDR3 is CASSFRDRGIQYF.

V gene TRBV19 combines with J gene TRBJ2-2. This CDR3 is 13 amino acids long. CDR1 and CDR2 (germline): LNHDA, SQIVND (reference sequence). CDR3 residues: CASSILLTGELFF.

CDR3 protein: CSVGPGGLGARNEQFF. J is TRBJ2-1 and V is TRBV29-1; TCRdb designates TRBD1, a call that cannot be tested without DNA. The CDR3 length is 16 residues. Germline assignment: CDR1 SQVTM and CDR2 ANQGSEA.